A selection of T cell receptor beta chains follows, all from one sample in a study of T cell responses to AZD1222 COVID-19 vaccine. TCRdb's copy holds only in-frame clones and misses some; the assay was immunoSEQ multiplex PCR. The sample has 200,000 or so clones; 90% to 95% are singletons. The sample here was peripheral blood, taken 28 days after the second AZD1222 dose. The receptors shown here come from an adult who received the AZD1222 COVID-19 vaccine. The CDR3 runs from the conserved cysteine through the conserved F or W. The D gene is left open where the match is weak. Where a row states a size, it is once, few, many or the class of an expanded clone; other rows omit it.

length,size,D,V,J,DNA,CDR3
12,.,.,TRBV9,TRBJ2-1,TGTGCCAGCAGCTCTCGGATCAGCGAGCAGTTCTTC,CASSSRISEQFF
21,.,TRBD1,TRBV27,TRBJ1-6,TGTGCCAGCAGTTCCTACCGGGACAGGGGGCTTAAGGGGTCTGGTACTTCACCCCTCCACTTT,CASSSYRDRGLKGSGTSPLHF
15,.,.,TRBV7-7,TRBJ2-1,TGTGCCAGCAGCATATCTACGGGCTCCTACAATGAGCAGTTCTTC,CASSISTGSYNEQFF
14,once,TRBD2,TRBV4-2,TRBJ2-3,TGTGCCAGCAGCCAGGGGCGGGGGGGTGATACGCAGTATTTT,CASSQGRGGDTQYF
15,.,.,TRBV4-2,TRBJ1-4,TGTGCCAGCAGGTCCGAGGGGGCAACTAATGAAAAACTGTTTTTT,CASRSEGATNEKLFF
14,.,.,TRBV6-5,TRBJ1-2,TGTGCCAGCAGTTACTCAGCCGGGGTTTATGGCTACACCTTC,CASSYSAGVYGYTF
13,.,.,TRBV12-3/TRBV12-4,TRBJ2-7,TGTGCCAGCAGTTGGGGGACCTTCTACGAGCAGTACTTC,CASSWGTFYEQYF
13,.,.,TRBV5-1,TRBJ2-5,TGCGCCAGCAGCTTAAGCGGTCAAGAGACCCAGTACTTC,CASSLSGQETQYF
15,few,.,TRBV4-1,TRBJ1-1,TGCGCCAGCAGCCAAGAGGGGCAGGGGAACACTGAAGCTTTCTTT,CASSQEGQGNTEAFF
14,.,.,TRBV7-8,TRBJ2-7,TGTGCCAGCAGCTCCTCGGACGTTCCCTACGAGCAGTACTTC,CASSSSDVPYEQYF
10,.,.,TRBV30,TRBJ2-1,TGTGCCTGGGGGGTGGGTGAGCAGTTCTTC,CAWGVGEQFF
11,.,.,TRBV7-9,TRBJ1-1,TGTGCCAGCGTGGGGGACACTGAAGCTTTCTTT,CASVGDTEAFF
14,.,.,TRBV6-9,TRBJ2-5,TGTGCCAGCAGTTATAGCTCCAGTGAAGAGACCCAGTACTTC,CASSYSSSEETQYF
14,few,.,TRBV18,TRBJ2-7,TGTGCCAGCTCACCACCCACCTCACCCTACGAGCAGTACTTC,CASSPPTSPYEQYF
13,.,.,TRBV6-6,TRBJ1-5,TGTGCCACTGCACTGGACGGCAATCAGCCCCAGCATTTT,CATALDGNQPQHF
15,.,.,TRBV5-8,TRBJ2-5,TGTGCCAGCAGCTCCCGGGTGACATTAGGGGAGACCCAGTACTTC,CASSSRVTLGETQYF
16,few,TRBD2,TRBV7-3,TRBJ2-1,TGTGCCAGCAGCTTAGAGCGGGGGGGCGGTCGCAATGAGCAGTTCTTC,CASSLERGGGRNEQFF
13,.,.,TRBV13,TRBJ1-2,TGTGCCAGCAGCTACGGGAATAGCTATGGCTACACCTTC,CASSYGNSYGYTF
14,.,TRBD1,TRBV7-9,TRBJ1-4,TGTGCCAGCAGTTCAGGACAGGGGAGCGAAAAACTGTTTTTT,CASSSGQGSEKLFF
13,.,.,TRBV2,TRBJ2-7,TGTGCCAGCAGCCGGGACGGGGGCCACGAGCAGTACTTC,CASSRDGGHEQYF